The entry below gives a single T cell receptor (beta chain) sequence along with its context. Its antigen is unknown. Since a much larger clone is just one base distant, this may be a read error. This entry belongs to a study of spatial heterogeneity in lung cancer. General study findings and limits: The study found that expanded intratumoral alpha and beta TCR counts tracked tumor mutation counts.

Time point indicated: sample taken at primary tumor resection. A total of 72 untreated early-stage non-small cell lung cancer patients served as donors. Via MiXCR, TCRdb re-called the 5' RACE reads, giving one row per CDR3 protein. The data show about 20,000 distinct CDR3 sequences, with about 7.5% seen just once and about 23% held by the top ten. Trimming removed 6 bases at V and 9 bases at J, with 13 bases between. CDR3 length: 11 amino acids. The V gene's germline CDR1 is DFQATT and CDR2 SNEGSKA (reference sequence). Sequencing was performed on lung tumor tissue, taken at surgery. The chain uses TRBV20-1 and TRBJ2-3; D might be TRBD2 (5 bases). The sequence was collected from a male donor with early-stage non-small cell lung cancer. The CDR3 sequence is CSANLAGTQYF. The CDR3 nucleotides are TGCAGTGCGAACCTAGCTGGGACGCAGTATTTT.